Below, one T cell receptor (beta chain) is given with its context. Its antigen is still unknown. Profiled with immunoSEQ multiplex PCR; TCRdb holds only in-frame clones, not every one. The table shows roughly 30,000 clones, with roughly 90% occurring only once. Trimming removed 7 bases at V and 2 bases at J, with 14 bases between. The CDR3 has 15 residues. Germline values: CDR1 LNHDA, CDR2 SQIVND (reference sequence). The sample comes from a study of OX40 agonist ivuxolimab in advanced cancers. About the research overall: Patients achieving partial responses numbered three: one hepatocellular carcinoma case and two cutaneous melanoma cases.

The study's findings and limits: Blood T cells, both CD4+ and CD8+, expanded clonally by week 6 at 0.1 to 3.0 mg/kg.

Here the sequenced sample was CD4+ or CD8+ T cells sorted from blood, taken in a trial of the OX40 agonist ivuxolimab. This chain connects TRBV19 to TRBJ2-2, with D perhaps matching TRBD2 (6 bases). The source of this sequence is an adult with an advanced solid tumor such as melanoma, head and neck, liver or kidney cancer. DNA for the CDR3: TGTGCCAGTATAGGGCTAGCGTTAAACACCGGGGAGCTGTTTTTT. As protein: CASIGLALNTGELFF.